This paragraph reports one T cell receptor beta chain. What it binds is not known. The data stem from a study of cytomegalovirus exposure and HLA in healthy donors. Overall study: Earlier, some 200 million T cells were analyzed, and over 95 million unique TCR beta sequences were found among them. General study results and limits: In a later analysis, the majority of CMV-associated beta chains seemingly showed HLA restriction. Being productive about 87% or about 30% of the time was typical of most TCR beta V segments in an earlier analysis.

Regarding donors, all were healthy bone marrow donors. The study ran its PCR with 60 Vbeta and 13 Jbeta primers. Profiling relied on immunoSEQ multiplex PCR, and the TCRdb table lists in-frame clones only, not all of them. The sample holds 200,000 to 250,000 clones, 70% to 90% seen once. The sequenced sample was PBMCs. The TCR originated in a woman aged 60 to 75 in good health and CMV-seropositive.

Here the CDR3 reads CASSIHNNTEAFF. CDR3 coding DNA: TGTGCCAGCAGCATACACAATAACACTGAAGCTTTCTTT. The chain uses TRBV6-7 and TRBJ1-1; D ambiguous. TRBV6-7 has ORF status, its function being uncertain. This CDR3 is built from 13 residues. V shed 6 bases and J shed 2 bases, with 10 bases lying between them.